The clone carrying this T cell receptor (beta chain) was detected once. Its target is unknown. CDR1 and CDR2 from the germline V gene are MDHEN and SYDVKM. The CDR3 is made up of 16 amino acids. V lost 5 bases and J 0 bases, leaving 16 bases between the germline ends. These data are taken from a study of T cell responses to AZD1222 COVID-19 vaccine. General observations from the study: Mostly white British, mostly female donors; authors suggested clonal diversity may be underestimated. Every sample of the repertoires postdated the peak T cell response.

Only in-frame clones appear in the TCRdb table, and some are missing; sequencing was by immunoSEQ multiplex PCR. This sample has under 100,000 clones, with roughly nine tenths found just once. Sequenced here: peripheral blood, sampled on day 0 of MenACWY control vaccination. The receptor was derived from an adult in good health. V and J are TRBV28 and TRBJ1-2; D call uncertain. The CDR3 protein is CASSGALGSSNYGYTF. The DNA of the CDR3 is TGTGCCAGCAGTGGCGCTTTAGGGTCTTCTAACTATGGCTACACCTTC.